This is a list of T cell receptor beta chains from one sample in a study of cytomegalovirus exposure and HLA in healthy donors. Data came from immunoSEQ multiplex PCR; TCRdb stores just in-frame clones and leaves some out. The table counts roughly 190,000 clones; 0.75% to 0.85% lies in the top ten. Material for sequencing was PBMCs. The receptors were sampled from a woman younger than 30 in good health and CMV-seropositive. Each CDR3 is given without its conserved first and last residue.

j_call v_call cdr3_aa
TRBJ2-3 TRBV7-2 ASSLAQGRTDTQY
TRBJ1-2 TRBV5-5 ASSPGTAENYGYT
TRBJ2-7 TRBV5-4 ASSYPGLGAYEQY
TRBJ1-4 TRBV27 ASSSFGRGEKLF
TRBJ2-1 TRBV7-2 ASSLDSYYNEQF
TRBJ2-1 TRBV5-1 ASTGVMENEQF
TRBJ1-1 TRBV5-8 ASSPRANTEAF
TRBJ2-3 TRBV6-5 ASRQGRATQY
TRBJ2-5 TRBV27 ASSRGPVGRETQY
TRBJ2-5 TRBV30 AWNTAGIQETQY
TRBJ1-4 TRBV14 ASSQERAGAFNEKLF
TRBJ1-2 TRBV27 ASSLWGTGSRGYT
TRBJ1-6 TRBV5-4 ASSLGGGQYNSPLH
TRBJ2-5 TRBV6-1 ASTVSSIMPETQY
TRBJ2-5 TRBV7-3 ASSEAGGRETQY
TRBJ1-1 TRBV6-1 ASRPQGTNWEAF
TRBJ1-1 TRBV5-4 ASSLQEPNTEAF
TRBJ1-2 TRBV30 AWSVGGGYYGYT
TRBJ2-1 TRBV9 ASSAYGGAAYNEQF
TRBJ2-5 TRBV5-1 ASSSGLAGETQY
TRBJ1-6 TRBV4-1 ASSQDQGANSPLH
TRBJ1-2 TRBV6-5 ASSYSAAGRGYGYT
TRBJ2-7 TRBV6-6 ASSLSSGSPSYEQY
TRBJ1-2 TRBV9 ASSVDSNYGYT
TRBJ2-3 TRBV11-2 ASSLEGDLNGRGPPDTQY
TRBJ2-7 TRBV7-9 ASSLAGVSYEQY
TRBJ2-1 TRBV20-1 SAVDFEQF
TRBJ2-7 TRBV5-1 ASSSGTRALEQY
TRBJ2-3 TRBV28 ASSSGGPLDTQY
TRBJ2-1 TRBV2 ASRGLPSNEQF
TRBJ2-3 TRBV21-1 ASSGGRDRTTDTQY
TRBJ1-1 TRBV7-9 ASSPGGSTEAF
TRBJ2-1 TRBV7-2 ASSPRLAGGLYNEQF
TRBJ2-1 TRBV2 ASSTLQSNEQF
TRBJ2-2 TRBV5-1 ASSHHKTSGNTGELF
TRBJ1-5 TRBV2 ASSEGQFNQPQH
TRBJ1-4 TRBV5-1 ASSLVGATNEKLF
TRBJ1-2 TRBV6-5 ASSLQGVGYT
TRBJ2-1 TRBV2 ASRGAPGLINEQF
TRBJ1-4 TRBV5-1 ASSVGQGDEKLF
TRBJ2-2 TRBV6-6 ASSYSGQANTGELF
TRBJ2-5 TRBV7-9 ASSRWTSGQETQY
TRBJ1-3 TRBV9 ASSNRPEGGNTIY
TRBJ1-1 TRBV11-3 ASSLVTGVRTEAF
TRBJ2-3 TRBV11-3 ASSRRGGSDTQY
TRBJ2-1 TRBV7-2 ASSPDRGANEQF